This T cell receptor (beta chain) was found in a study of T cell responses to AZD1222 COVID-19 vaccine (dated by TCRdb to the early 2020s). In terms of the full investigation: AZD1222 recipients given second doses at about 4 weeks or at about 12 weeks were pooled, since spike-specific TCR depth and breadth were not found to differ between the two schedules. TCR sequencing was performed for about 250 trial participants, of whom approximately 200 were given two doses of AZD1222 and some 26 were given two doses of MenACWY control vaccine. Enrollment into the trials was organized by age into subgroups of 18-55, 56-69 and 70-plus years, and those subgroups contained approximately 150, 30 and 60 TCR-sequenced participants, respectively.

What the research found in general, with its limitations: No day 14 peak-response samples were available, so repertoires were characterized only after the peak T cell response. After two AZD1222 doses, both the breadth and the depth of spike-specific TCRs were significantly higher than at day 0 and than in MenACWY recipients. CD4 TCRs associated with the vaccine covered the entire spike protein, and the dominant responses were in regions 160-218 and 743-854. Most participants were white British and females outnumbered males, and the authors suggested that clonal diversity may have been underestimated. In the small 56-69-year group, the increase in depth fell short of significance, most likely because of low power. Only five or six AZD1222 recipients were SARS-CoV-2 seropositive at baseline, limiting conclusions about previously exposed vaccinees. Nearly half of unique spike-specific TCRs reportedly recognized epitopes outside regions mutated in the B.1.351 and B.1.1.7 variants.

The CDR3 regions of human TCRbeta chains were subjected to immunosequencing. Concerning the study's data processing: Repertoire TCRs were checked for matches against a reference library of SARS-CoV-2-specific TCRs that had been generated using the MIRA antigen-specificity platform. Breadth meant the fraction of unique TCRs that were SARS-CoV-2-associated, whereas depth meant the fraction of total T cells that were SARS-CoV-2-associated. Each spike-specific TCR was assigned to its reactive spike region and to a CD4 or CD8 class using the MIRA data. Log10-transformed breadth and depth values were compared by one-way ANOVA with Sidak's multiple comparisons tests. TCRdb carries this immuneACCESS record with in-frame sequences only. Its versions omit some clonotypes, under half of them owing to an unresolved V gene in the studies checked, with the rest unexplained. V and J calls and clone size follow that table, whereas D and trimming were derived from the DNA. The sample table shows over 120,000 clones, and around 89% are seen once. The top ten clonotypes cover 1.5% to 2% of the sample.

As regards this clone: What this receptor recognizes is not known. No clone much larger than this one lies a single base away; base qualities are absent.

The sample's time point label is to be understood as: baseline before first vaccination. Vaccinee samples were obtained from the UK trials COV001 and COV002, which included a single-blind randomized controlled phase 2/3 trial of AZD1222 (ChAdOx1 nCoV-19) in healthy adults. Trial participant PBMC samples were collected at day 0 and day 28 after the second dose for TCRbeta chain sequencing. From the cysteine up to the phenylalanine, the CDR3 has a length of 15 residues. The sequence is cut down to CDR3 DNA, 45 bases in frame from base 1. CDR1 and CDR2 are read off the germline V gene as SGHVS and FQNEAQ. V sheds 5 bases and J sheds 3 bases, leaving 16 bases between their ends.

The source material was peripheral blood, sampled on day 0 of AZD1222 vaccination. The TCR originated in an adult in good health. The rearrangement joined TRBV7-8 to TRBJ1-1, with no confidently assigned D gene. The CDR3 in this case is CASSPRYGLYTEAFF. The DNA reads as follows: TGTGCCAGCAGCCCGCGGTATGGGCTGTACACTGAAGCTTTCTTT.